These T cell receptor beta chains were read from a single sample in a study of identical twins. TCRdb itself ran the 5' RACE reads through MiXCR, one entry per CDR3 protein. The repertoire holds 200,000 to 300,000 distinct CDR3 sequences, with 6% to 8.5% as singletons. The sample was also linked to a second study, of yellow fever vaccine responses in identical twins.

Sequencing was carried out using CD8+ T cells sorted from blood. The receptors stem from a woman between 18 and 29 years old in good health. Both conserved end residues are part of each CDR3. Fields, in order: clone size, V gene, J gene, D gene, CDR3 DNA, CDR3 protein. D genes are given only for firm matches. Only part of the rows carry a size: once, few, many, or a class if the clone is expanded.

>-|TRBV20-1|TRBJ2-7|TRBD2
TGCAGTGCTAGAGATATGAGCGGGAGTTCCTACGAGCAGTACTTC
CSARDMSGSSYEQYF
>few|TRBV28|TRBJ2-1|-
TGTGCCACCATAGGGGTACAGCAAGGCTACAATGAGCAGTTCTTC
CATIGVQQGYNEQFF
>many|TRBV7-9|TRBJ2-1|TRBD2
TGTGCCAGCAGCTTACTAGCGGGGACTAACAATGAGCAGTTCTTC
CASSLLAGTNNEQFF
>-|TRBV27|TRBJ2-5|TRBD2
TGTGCCAGCAGTCTCGCCGGGGGGGTCCACGAGACCCAGTACTTC
CASSLAGGVHETQYF
>-|TRBV3-1|TRBJ2-3|-
TGTGCCAGCAGCCCCCGAGGTGCTTACACAGATACGCAGTATTTT
CASSPRGAYTDTQYF
>few|TRBV3-1|TRBJ1-2|TRBD1
TGTGCCAGCAGCCAATACAAGAGGACAGGCTATGGCTACACCTTC
CASSQYKRTGYGYTF
>few|TRBV3-1|TRBJ2-1|TRBD2
TGTGCCAGCAGCCAAGATCCCCCGAGCGGGGGGGCTTACAATGAGCAGTTCTTC
CASSQDPPSGGAYNEQFF
>many|TRBV12-3/TRBV12-4|TRBJ2-6|-
TGTGCCAGCAGCCACCCTGTCGCCTCTGGGGCCAACGTCCTGACTTTC
CASSHPVASGANVLTF
>few|TRBV7-9|TRBJ2-2|TRBD2
TGTGCCAGCAGCCACCCCGGGACTAGTAACGGGGAGCTGTTTTTT
CASSHPGTSNGELFF
>-|TRBV7-6|TRBJ2-2|TRBD1
TGTGCCAGCAGCTTAGCGAGTACAGGGGGCTTCACCGGGGAGCTGTTTTTT
CASSLASTGGFTGELFF
>few|TRBV12-3/TRBV12-4|TRBJ2-1|TRBD1
TGTGCCAGCAGCCCGGCCGGACAGGGGCGAAGGGATGAGCAGTTCTTC
CASSPAGQGRRDEQFF
>many|TRBV7-2|TRBJ2-1|-
TGTGCCAGCAGCTTAATGGATGAGCAGTTCTTC
CASSLMDEQFF
>few|TRBV7-7|TRBJ2-1|TRBD2
TGTGCCAGCAGTTCCGGGACTAGCTCCCACTCCTACAATGAGCAGTTCTTC
CASSSGTSSHSYNEQFF
>many|TRBV11-2|TRBJ2-7|-
TGTGCCAGCAGCTTGGACACTGAATTCTACGAGCAGTACTTC
CASSLDTEFYEQYF
>many|TRBV29-1|TRBJ1-2|TRBD1
TGCAGCGCCGAGACAGGGGCGATTCCTAGTGGCTACACCTTC
CSAETGAIPSGYTF
>-|TRBV9|TRBJ2-7|-
TGTGCCAGCAGCGTAGCTGCCGGAGCCTACTACGAGCAGTACTTC
CASSVAAGAYYEQYF
>-|TRBV4-1|TRBJ1-1|-
TGCGCCAGCAGCCAGGGACGTTTTACTGAAGCTTTCTTT
CASSQGRFTEAFF
>many|TRBV29-1|TRBJ2-1|-
TGCAGCGGTGACGGCACAGGGTACGATGAGCAGTTCTTC
CSGDGTGYDEQFF
>many|TRBV20-1|TRBJ1-4|TRBD1
TGCAGTGCTAGAGATCCAGGGGGCGAATTCGATGAAAAACTGTTTTTT
CSARDPGGEFDEKLFF
>many|TRBV15|TRBJ2-3|-
TGTGCCACCACCGAGAGGGGGGGGGCCGCAGATACGCAGTATTTT
CATTERGGAADTQYF
>many|TRBV11-2|TRBJ1-1|-
TGTGCCAGCAGCTTGCAAGGGACAAGCTATAACACTGAAGCTTTCTTT
CASSLQGTSYNTEAFF
>few|TRBV21-1|TRBJ1-3|-
TGTGCCAGCAGCAATTTCGGTGTTAATTGTGGAAACACCATATATTTT
CASSNFGVNCGNTIYF
>few|TRBV29-1|TRBJ1-2|-
TGCAGCGTTGGTAGGAGTGGGGTAGACTATGGCTACACCTTC
CSVGRSGVDYGYTF
>-|TRBV2|TRBJ2-3|TRBD1
TGTACCAGCAGTCTGGACAGGGGCGACATGGTGCCTAGCACAGATACGCAGTATTTT
CTSSLDRGDMVPSTDTQYF
>few|TRBV5-1|TRBJ2-1|-
TGCGCCAGCAGCTTATACAACTACAATGAGCAGTTCTTC
CASSLYNYNEQFF
>-|TRBV12-3/TRBV12-4|TRBJ2-4|-
TGTGCCAGCACCCTGGGCTTGGGGGAAAACATTCAGTACTTC
CASTLGLGENIQYF
>many|TRBV11-2|TRBJ2-7|TRBD1
TGTGCCAGCAGCCCACCCTCTAACCGGGACAGGGCTTCCTATGTCCCGTACTTC
CASSPPSNRDRASYVPYF
>many|TRBV24-1|TRBJ2-1|-
TGTGCCACCAGTGAGAGGGGCAGAACCAACACCTACAATGAGCAGTTCTTC
CATSERGRTNTYNEQFF
>few|TRBV19|TRBJ1-1|-
TGTGCCAGCTCGGGGGGTTCTGAAGCTTTCTTT
CASSGGSEAFF
>many|TRBV15|TRBJ1-1|-
TGTGCCACCAGCGAGACGGGGAACACTGAAGCTTTCTTT
CATSETGNTEAFF
>-|TRBV6-5|TRBJ2-1|-
TGTGCCAGCAGTTACTCAGGGCTTGGGGGTGAGCAGTTCTTC
CASSYSGLGGEQFF
>-|TRBV7-6|TRBJ2-3|-
TGTGCCAGCAGCTTCTTGGGGGATATTGTTACGCAGTATTTT
CASSFLGDIVTQYF
>-|TRBV7-8|TRBJ2-3|-
TGTGCCAGCAGCTTAGATAACCTCCCCCGGGATACGCAGTATTTT
CASSLDNLPRDTQYF
>many|TRBV5-5|TRBJ2-4|-
TGTGCCAGCAGCTTGGGGGATTTGGCCAAAAACATTCAGTACTTC
CASSLGDLAKNIQYF
>-|TRBV6-4|TRBJ2-1|TRBD2
TGTGCCAGCAGTGACCTGGCTAGCGGGAGTGTCAATGAGCAGTTCTTC
CASSDLASGSVNEQFF
>medium-sized|TRBV7-9|TRBJ2-5|-
TGTGCCAGCAGCTTCGTAGGGAGGGTGCGTGACAGGGCGTCCCAAGAGACCCAGTACTTC
CASSFVGRVRDRASQETQYF
>few|TRBV27|TRBJ2-3|-
TGTGCCAGCAGTTTATACAACACATTCCGACAGGCTGATAACACAGATACGCAGTATTTT
CASSLYNTFRQADNTDTQYF
>-|TRBV11-2|TRBJ2-1|-
TGTGCCAGCAGCTTCCAGGGCAACTCCTACAATGAGCAGTTCTTC
CASSFQGNSYNEQFF
>-|TRBV24-1|TRBJ2-6|-
TGTGCCACCAGTGGGCAGGAACATGGGGTCCTGACTTTC
CATSGQEHGVLTF
>few|TRBV18|TRBJ2-1|TRBD2
TGTGCCAGCTCACCAACAGCGGGGGGGCGCAATGAGCAGTTCTTC
CASSPTAGGRNEQFF
>few|TRBV7-8|TRBJ1-1|-
TGTGCCAGCAGTAGGGTCCCCCCTGAAGCTTTCTTT
CASSRVPPEAFF
>few|TRBV25-1|TRBJ2-7|-
TGTGCCAGCAGTGATTCTCCCAACGGGGCAGACAGGATCGCCTACGAGCAGTACTTC
CASSDSPNGADRIAYEQYF
>-|TRBV28|TRBJ1-1|-
TGTGCCAGCAGTTCCTCGGATGGGACTGAAGCTTTCTTT
CASSSSDGTEAFF
>-|TRBV12-3/TRBV12-4|TRBJ2-3|TRBD1
TGTGCCAGCAGAACCTACAGGGGTGCAGATACGCAGTATTTT
CASRTYRGADTQYF
>many|TRBV29-1|TRBJ1-5|-
TGCAGCGTCCTGACAGGCGCTAGCAATCAGCCCCAGCATTTT
CSVLTGASNQPQHF
>few|TRBV29-1|TRBJ2-1|TRBD2
TGCAGCGTTGAAGAAGGGACTAGCGTTAGGCATGAGCAGTTCTTC
CSVEEGTSVRHEQFF
>many|TRBV7-9|TRBJ2-1|TRBD2
TGTGCCAGCAGCTCCATACTAGCGGGAGTATACAATGAGCAGTTCTTC
CASSSILAGVYNEQFF